This T cell receptor (beta chain) is drawn from a study of blood T cell repertoires in COVID-19. Using immunoSEQ multiplex PCR, the repertoire was profiled, and TCRdb retains in-frame clones only, with some absent. The data contain around 25,000 clones, about four fifths of them singletons. V shed 5 bases and J shed 0 bases, with 2 bases lying between them. CDR3 length: 12 residues. From germline, CDR1 is SGHTA and CDR2 FQGNSA. The specimen was peripheral blood. The TCR was taken from a man in his 70s with acute or convalescent COVID-19. V is TRBV7-2 and J is TRBJ1-3; D not resolved. Here the CDR3 reads CASSRSGNTIYF. The CDR3 DNA is TGTGCCAGCAGCCGCTCTGGAAACACCATATATTTT.